One sample yielded the 23 T cell receptor beta chains listed below, sequenced in a study of T cells in Graves' hyperthyroidism and ophthalmopathy. Authors of the study amplified TCR beta CDR3 regions from RNA transcripts. The TCR CDR3 first-round RT-PCR relied on the HTBI primer set. TCRdb called the multiplex PCR reads again in MiXCR, with one record for every CDR3 protein. This sample has about 350,000 distinct CDR3 sequences; 15% to 20% occur once, and the top ten carry 30% to 40%. Sequencing was done on a sample of blood. The source of these receptors is a woman aged 30 to 39 with Graves' hyperthyroidism that later progressed to Graves' ophthalmopathy.

This clonotype was observed many times. This chain links TRBV13 with TRBJ1-6; weak D call: TRBD1 (6 bases). This CDR3 spans 14 amino acids. Germline lookup yields CDR1 PRHDT and CDR2 FYEKMQ (reference sequence). Trimming took off 0 bases at V and 11 bases at J, with 11 bases between the two ends. The CDR3 DNA reads as TGTGCCAGCAGCTTAGGCAGGGGATCGCCACCCCTCCACTTT. Amino acid sequence: CASSLGRGSPPLHF.

The chain has TRBV6-2 or TRBV6-3 and TRBJ1-2; D call uncertain. V lost 5 bases, J lost 0 bases, and 13 bases lay in between. Germline V gene data show CDR1 as MNHEY and CDR2 as SVGEGT. There are 15 residues in the CDR3. CDR3 bases: TGTGCCAGCAGTCAACCGTCATCCACTAACTATGGCTACACCTTC. Translating it yields CASSQPSSTNYGYTF.

In its sample, this clonotype was seen many times. The chain recombines TRBV5-1 with TRBJ2-1, with a weak D call TRBD2 (5 bases). V was pared by 4 bases and J by 10 bases, with 18 bases between. This CDR3 is 14 amino acids long. Germline loops: CDR1 SGHRS, CDR2 YFSETQ. The DNA of the CDR3 is TGCGCCAGCAGCCCCTGGGCTAGCCCTGAAGAGCAGTTCTTC. The encoded protein is CASSPWASPEEQFF.

The sample holds a few counts of this clonotype. The CDR3 region has the DNA TGTGCCAGCAGCCAGCCCGAGCGGGCCCGCACAGATACGCAGTATTTT. Protein sequence: CASSQPERARTDTQYF. V usage is TRBV3-1 and J usage is TRBJ2-3; a possible D gene is TRBD2 (6 bases). V gave up 3 bases and J gave up 1 base, with 14 bases separating them. Germline lookup yields CDR1 LGHDT and CDR2 YNNKEL (reference sequence). This CDR3 has 16 amino acids.

This clonotype was seen at least ten times. The V call is TRBV2, the J call TRBJ1-2; no clear D gene. In germline, CDR1 is SNHLY, CDR2 FYNNEI. Trimming cost V 1 base and J 5 bases, with 11 bases left between them. CDR3 length: 14 amino acids. Written as DNA, the CDR3 is TGTGCCAGCAGTGAAGTTGCAGGCAATTATGGCTACACCTTC. Its protein is CASSEVAGNYGYTF.

The genes are TRBV9 and TRBJ2-7, with D perhaps being TRBD1 or TRBD2 (6 bases each). The CDR3 has 15 amino acids. Germline V gene sequence: CDR1 SGDLS, CDR2 YYNGEE. Trimming pared 5 bases from V and 5 bases from J, leaving 20 bases between. CDR3 bases: TGTGCCAGCAGTAGGACCCCGGGGGCTGGGGACGAGCAGTACTTC. The encoded protein is CASSRTPGAGDEQYF.

The gene calls are TRBV10-2 and TRBJ1-4; 8 nucleotides align to TRBD1. CDR3 length: 13 amino acids. CDR1 is WSHSY and CDR2 is SAAADI in the germline V gene. V was pared by 10 bases and J by 4 bases, with 5 bases of the junction left unmatched. The CDR3 protein is CATQTGDNEKLFF. The CDR3, as DNA: TGCGCCACACAGACAGGGGATAATGAAAAACTGTTTTTT.

The table lists this clonotype with a few counts. The V and J genes are TRBV27 and TRBJ1-5; D is possibly TRBD1 (5 bases). Germline CDR1 MNHEY, CDR2 SMNVEV (reference sequence). Trimming left V 5 bases short and J 5 bases short, with 13 bases between. The CDR3 is 14 amino acids. The CDR3 protein is CASSLAGFDQPQHF. CDR3 nucleotides: TGTGCCAGCAGTCTTGCAGGGTTCGATCAGCCCCAGCATTTT.

The chain combines TRBV2 with TRBJ2-5; D unresolved. Trimming removed 7 bases from V and 7 bases from J, with 13 bases in between. The CDR3 sequence is 12 residues long. Germline CDR1 SNHLY, CDR2 FYNNEI. The CDR3 loop reads CASNVVSGTQYF. The DNA of the CDR3 is TGTGCCAGCAATGTCGTGTCAGGGACCCAGTACTTC.

CDR3 amino acids: CASIGQGSLYSNQPQHF. In DNA form, the CDR3 reads TGTGCCAGTATTGGACAGGGGTCCCTTTATAGCAATCAGCCCCAGCATTTT. The chain combines TRBV19 with TRBJ1-5, with TRBD1 matching over 9 bases. The J segment lost 0 bases and the V segment lost 7 bases, leaving 10 bases of the junction unmatched. The CDR3 is made up of 17 amino acids. Germline V gene sequence: CDR1 LNHDA, CDR2 SQIVND (reference sequence).

This clonotype was picked up many times. V is TRBV29-1 and J is TRBJ2-7; the match to TRBD2 covers 10 bases. CDR1 and CDR2 (germline): SQVTM, ANQGSEA. V lost 7 bases to trimming and J lost 1 base; unmatched junction nucleotides: 4. This CDR3 comprises 13 residues. The CDR3 loop reads CSAWTSGSYEQYF. CDR3 in DNA: TGCAGCGCCTGGACTAGCGGATCCTACGAGCAGTACTTC.

This clonotype was counted ten times or more. The CDR3, as DNA: TGCGCCAGCAGCTTATCGGACCCAGGGCATGAAAAACTGTTTTTT. It codes for CASSLSDPGHEKLFF. The chain couples TRBV5-1 to TRBJ1-4; perhaps TRBD1 as D (5 bases). V lost 2 bases to trimming and J lost 6 bases, with 14 bases between them. Germline V gene sequence: CDR1 SGHRS, CDR2 YFSETQ. The CDR3 runs 15 residues.

This clonotype has a count of ten or more. The chain uses TRBV20-1 and TRBJ2-7; no firm D call. Trimming took off 0 bases at V and 3 bases at J, with 15 bases between the two ends. The CDR3 totals 15 residues. Germline-derived CDR1 and CDR2 are DFQATT and SNEGSKA (reference sequence). The chain's CDR3 is CSARDFGIRGYEQYF. The CDR3 bases are TGCAGTGCTAGAGATTTTGGGATCCGAGGCTACGAGCAGTACTTC.

This clonotype was picked up many times. This chain connects TRBV11-1 to TRBJ2-1; TRBD2 aligns across 9 bases. CDR1 is SGHAT, CDR2 FQDESV, per germline (reference sequence). The CDR3 runs to 17 residues. Trimming cost V 4 bases and J 0 bases; bases outside gene matches: 7. DNA of the CDR3: TGTGCCAGCAGCTCCAGTCTAGCGGGGCCCTCCTACAATGAGCAGTTCTTC. Its translation is CASSSSLAGPSYNEQFF.

The V gene is TRBV4-1, the J gene TRBJ2-1; maybe TRBD2 (6 bases). The germline gives CDR1 MGHRA, CDR2 YSYEKL. The CDR3 consists of 13 residues. Trimming stripped 8 bases from V and 4 bases from J, with 12 bases between. CDR3 region: CASALARYNEQFF. CDR3 DNA sequence: TGCGCCAGCGCGCTAGCGAGGTACAATGAGCAGTTCTTC.

Many counts were recorded for this clonotype. The V call is TRBV7-2, the J call TRBJ2-7; 8 positions match TRBD1. The CDR3 extends over 15 amino acids. Germline CDR1 reads SGHTA; CDR2 reads FQGNSA. V was clipped by 1 base and J by 2 bases; unmatched bases: 4. CDR3 region: CASSLVWDRTYEQYF. DNA for the CDR3: TGTGCCAGCAGCTTAGTTTGGGACAGGACCTACGAGCAGTACTTC. Variable domain in full (rest from reference TRBV7-2 and TRBJ2-7): GAGVSQSPSNKVTEKGKDVELRCDPISGHTALYWYRQSLGQGLEFLIYFQGNSAPDKSGLPSDRFSAERTGGSVSTLTIQRTQQEDSAVYLCASSLVWDRTYEQYFGPGTRLTVT.

Only a few counts were recorded for this clonotype. The CDR3 DNA is TGTGCCAGCAGTATACCGGGACTAGCGGGATTTGAGCAGTTCTTC. It codes for CASSIPGLAGFEQFF. The genes are TRBV6-5 and TRBJ2-1, with TRBD2 identical over 13 bases. Trimming removed 5 bases from V and 9 bases from J; junction bases left unmatched: 7. This CDR3 spans 15 amino acids. The germline CDR1 and CDR2 sequences are MNHEY and SVGAGI.

This clonotype appeared many times. V usage is TRBV7-8 and J usage is TRBJ2-3; tentative D call: TRBD1 (5 bases). This CDR3 spans 17 amino acids. V was shortened by 1 base and J by 1 base, with 15 bases between the two germline ends. Looked up from germline, CDR1 is SGHVS and CDR2 is FQNEAQ. CDR3 DNA: TGTGCCAGCAGCTTAGTGTTGTTTGGGGCGGGCACAGATACGCAGTATTTT. It yields the protein CASSLVLFGAGTDTQYF. Combining the CDR3 with reference TRBV7-8 and TRBJ2-3 gives the whole variable domain GAGVSQSPRYKVAKRGQDVALRCDPISGHVSLFWYQQALGQGPEFLTYFQNEAQLDKSGLPSDRFFAERPEGSVSTLKIQRTQQEDSAVYLCASSLVLFGAGTDTQYFGPGTRLTVL.

This clonotype was seen many times. CDR3 sequence (DNA): TGTGCCAGCAGCTTGACATCTGGGGCCAACGTCCTGACTTTC. Its protein product is CASSLTSGANVLTF. This chain links TRBV27 with TRBJ2-6; D is uncertain. V lost 6 bases and J lost 1, with 7 bases in between. CDR3 size: 14 residues. The germline gives CDR1 MNHEY, CDR2 SMNVEV (reference sequence).

This clonotype was detected a few times. The chain carries TRBV4-2 and TRBJ1-4; D uncertain. The CDR3 runs to 16 residues. CDR1 is LGHNA, CDR2 YNFKEQ, per germline. The V end was cut by 0 bases, the J end by 5 bases, with 13 bases between. For the CDR3, the DNA is TGTGCCAGCAGCCAAGATTTTGGGGTGGGGAATGAAAAACTGTTTTTT. Residues: CASSQDFGVGNEKLFF.

A note on this clonotype: This clone may be a read error of a much larger clone one base away. The chain has TRBV2 and TRBJ2-7; no clear D. Deletions cut 4 bases from V and 6 bases from J, with 16 bases between. Germline CDR1 reads SNHLY; CDR2 reads FYNNEI. CDR3 length: 14 amino acids. CDR3 loop: CASSVSLSTCEQYF. The CDR3 DNA sequence: TGTGCCAGCAGTGTCAGCTTGAGTACCTGCGAGCAGTACTTC.

This clonotype was counted at least ten times. J is TRBJ2-2 and V is TRBV27, with 7 positions matching TRBD2. The CDR3 runs to 15 residues. CDR1 is MNHEY, CDR2 SMNVEV, per germline (reference sequence). With V trimmed by 5 bases and J by 3 bases, 6 bases remained unmatched. The chain's CDR3 is CASSLLATYTGELFF. The DNA of the CDR3 is TGTGCCAGCAGTCTACTAGCGACGTACACCGGGGAGCTGTTTTTT.

The chain links TRBV6-1 to TRBJ1-2, with 8 bases matching TRBD1. Germline CDR1 reads MNHNS; CDR2 reads SASEGT. Germline trimming cut 2 bases from V and 6 bases from J; bases unmatched to any gene: 5. The CDR3 extends over 14 amino acids. Here the CDR3 DNA reads TGTGCCAGCAGTGAATACGACAGGGGCCATGGCTACACCTTC. Protein sequence: CASSEYDRGHGYTF.